This entry features one TCR beta chain sequence. Germline V lookup: CDR1 SNHLY, CDR2 FYNNEI. V shed 7 bases and J shed 8 bases, with 11 bases lying between them. The CDR3 totals 12 residues. The repertoire was sequenced with immunoSEQ multiplex PCR; TCRdb's copy has only in-frame clones and lacks some. The sample has about 75,000 clones; around 84% are singletons. This sample was included in a study of T cell clones after liver transplantation. Study as a whole: A pre-transplant mixed lymphocyte reaction with TCRbeta sequencing defined graft-donor-reactive clones followed in post-transplant blood. Timepoints were pre-transplant, pre-withdrawal, and after withdrawal was completed or failed.

The sequence derives from a human patient who received a liver transplant. Some T cells may originate from the graft donor. This sample comprised CD4+ T cells from blood, obtained about 50 months after liver transplant. The J gene is TRBJ1-4, the V gene TRBV2; unclear D gene. The CDR3 DNA reads as TGTGCCAGCACGATTCACGGCGAAAAACTGTTTTTT. Amino acids: CASTIHGEKLFF. The full variable domain, completed using reference TRBV2 and TRBJ1-4, is EPEVTQTPSHQVTQMGQEVILRCVPISNHLYFYWYRQILGQKVEFLVSFYNNEISEKSEIFDDQFSVERPDGSNFTLKIRSTKLEDSAMYFCASTIHGEKLFFGSGTQLSVL.